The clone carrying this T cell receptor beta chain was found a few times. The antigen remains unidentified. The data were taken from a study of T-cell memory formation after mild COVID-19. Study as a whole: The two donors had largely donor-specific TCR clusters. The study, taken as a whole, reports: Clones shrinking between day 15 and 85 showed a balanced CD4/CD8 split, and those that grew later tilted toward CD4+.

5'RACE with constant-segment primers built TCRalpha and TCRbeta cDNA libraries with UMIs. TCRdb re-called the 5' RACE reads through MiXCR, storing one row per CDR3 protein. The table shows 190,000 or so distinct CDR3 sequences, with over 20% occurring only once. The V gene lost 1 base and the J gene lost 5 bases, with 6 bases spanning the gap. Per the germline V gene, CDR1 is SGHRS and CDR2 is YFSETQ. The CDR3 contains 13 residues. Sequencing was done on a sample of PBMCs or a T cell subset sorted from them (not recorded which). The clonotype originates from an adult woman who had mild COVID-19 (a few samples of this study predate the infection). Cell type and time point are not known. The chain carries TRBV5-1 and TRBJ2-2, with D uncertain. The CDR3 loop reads CASSLRPTGELFF. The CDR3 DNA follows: TGCGCCAGCAGCTTGAGACCTACCGGGGAGCTGTTTTTT.